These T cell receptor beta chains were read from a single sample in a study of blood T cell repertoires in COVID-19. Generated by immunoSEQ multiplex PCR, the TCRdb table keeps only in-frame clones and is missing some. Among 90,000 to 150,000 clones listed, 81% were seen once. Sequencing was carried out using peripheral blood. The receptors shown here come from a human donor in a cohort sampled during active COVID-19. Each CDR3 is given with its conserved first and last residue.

CDR3aa: CASSPPGQYYNSPLHF
j_gene: TRBJ1-6
v_gene: TRBV3-1/TRBV3-2

CDR3aa: CASSAGQASGANVLTF
j_gene: TRBJ2-6
v_gene: TRBV6-1

CDR3aa: CASSQDTPSRETQYF
j_gene: TRBJ2-5
v_gene: TRBV14

CDR3aa: CASSQEGQLNTEAFF
j_gene: TRBJ1-1
v_gene: TRBV4-3

CDR3aa: CASSYGNEQFF
j_gene: TRBJ2-1
v_gene: TRBV11-2

CDR3aa: CAISDPQGTYEQYF
j_gene: TRBJ2-7
v_gene: TRBV10-3

CDR3aa: CASSLGENYNSPLHF
j_gene: TRBJ1-6
v_gene: TRBV5-1

CDR3aa: CASSQDPSGRTYEQYF
j_gene: TRBJ2-7
v_gene: TRBV4-1

CDR3aa: CATSGRDRESPLHF
j_gene: TRBJ1-6
v_gene: TRBV24-1

CDR3aa: CASSLGALYEQYF
j_gene: TRBJ2-7
v_gene: TRBV5-6

CDR3aa: CASSQVAQSSYEQYF
j_gene: TRBJ2-7
v_gene: TRBV4-2

CDR3aa: CASSKRQGGTGELFF
j_gene: TRBJ2-2
v_gene: TRBV9

CDR3aa: CAWSRSRVNEKLFF
j_gene: TRBJ1-4
v_gene: TRBV30

CDR3aa: CASAIGTGGIYGYTF
j_gene: TRBJ1-2
v_gene: TRBV28

CDR3aa: CASSYPLGGTYEQYF
j_gene: TRBJ2-7
v_gene: TRBV6-2/TRBV6-3

CDR3aa: CASSSGQKGGLYEQYF
j_gene: TRBJ2-7
v_gene: TRBV7-8

CDR3aa: CASSLDDRVREQYF
j_gene: TRBJ2-7
v_gene: TRBV11-2

CDR3aa: CASSYRQGRPEAFF
j_gene: TRBJ1-1
v_gene: TRBV6-2/TRBV6-3

CDR3aa: CASSIPPGLLWSRYNEQFF
j_gene: TRBJ2-1
v_gene: TRBV13

CDR3aa: CASSPLASGANVLTF
j_gene: TRBJ2-6
v_gene: TRBV19

CDR3aa: CASSQDWGSGEKLFF
j_gene: TRBJ1-4
v_gene: TRBV4-3

CDR3aa: CASSLSLGLTEAFF
j_gene: TRBJ1-1
v_gene: TRBV7-2

CDR3aa: CASSTYTPSTLQQYF
j_gene: TRBJ2-7
v_gene: TRBV6-6

CDR3aa: CASSFPAADTQYF
j_gene: TRBJ2-3
v_gene: TRBV12-3/TRBV12-4

CDR3aa: CASSLGTASTDTQYF
j_gene: TRBJ2-3
v_gene: TRBV7-6

CDR3aa: CASSWVQGAPPEGYTF
j_gene: TRBJ1-2
v_gene: TRBV28

CDR3aa: CASSLTDTQYF
j_gene: TRBJ2-3
v_gene: TRBV5-1

CDR3aa: CASSFRHPRTDTQYF
j_gene: TRBJ2-3
v_gene: TRBV7-3

CDR3aa: CASRRDRGENEQYF
j_gene: TRBJ2-7
v_gene: TRBV7-2

CDR3aa: CASSFVQVLRSGANVLTF
j_gene: TRBJ2-6
v_gene: TRBV5-8

CDR3aa: CASSGTGANTEAFF
j_gene: TRBJ1-1
v_gene: TRBV6-6

CDR3aa: CASSWTGGSGKLFF
j_gene: TRBJ1-4
v_gene: TRBV7-9

CDR3aa: CASSRTSGRIGAQETQYF
j_gene: TRBJ2-5
v_gene: TRBV2

CDR3aa: CASSKDGQVSYEQYF
j_gene: TRBJ2-7
v_gene: TRBV21-1

CDR3aa: CASSLGASNTEAFF
j_gene: TRBJ1-1
v_gene: TRBV7-9

CDR3aa: CASSLTPNYGYTF
j_gene: TRBJ1-2
v_gene: TRBV6-2/TRBV6-3

CDR3aa: CASSQNLLLDRDNSPLHF
j_gene: TRBJ1-6
v_gene: TRBV4-3

CDR3aa: CASSLMSAGRGNEQFF
j_gene: TRBJ2-1
v_gene: TRBV7-2

CDR3aa: CASSLQGVGYEQYF
j_gene: TRBJ2-7
v_gene: TRBV27

CDR3aa: CAWNTGTSGLYEQYF
j_gene: TRBJ2-7
v_gene: TRBV30

CDR3aa: CASLRDRAPDTQYF
j_gene: TRBJ2-3
v_gene: TRBV7-8

CDR3aa: CASSYSPSQPQHF
j_gene: TRBJ1-5
v_gene: TRBV6-5